This entry lists 30 T cell receptor beta chains sequenced from one sample in a study of a mutant IDH1 vaccine in newly diagnosed glioma. The antigens these receptors bind are not known. Generated by immunoSEQ multiplex PCR, the TCRdb table keeps only in-frame clones and is missing some. This table has fewer than 65,000 clones, under 90% appearing once. As to time point: week 11, during vaccination. Vaccination used 300 ug of mutant IDH1 20-mer peptide per dose, with topical imiquimod. The source was PBMCs, collected from a glioma patient whose treatment included an IDH1 peptide vaccine. These receptor sequences come from a man between 45 and 60 years old with glioma.

V gene TRBV7-2 combines with J gene TRBJ1-5, with D unresolved. The CDR3 contains 14 residues. Germline values: CDR1 SGHTA, CDR2 FQGNSA. V lost 1 base and J lost 1, with 5 bases in between. The CDR3 DNA reads TGTGCCAGCAGCTTAGTGGGGAGCAATCAGCCCCAGCATTTT. Residues: CASSLVGSNQPQHF.

This chain joins TRBV30 and TRBJ2-4; D is unclear. The CDR3 totals 13 residues. V lost 7 bases and J lost 3, with 13 bases in between. CDR1 GTSNPN and CDR2 SVGIG come from the germline V gene (reference sequence). CDR3 DNA: TGTGCCTTAGCCCCAGGTAGCAAAAACATTCAGTACTTC. This gives the protein CALAPGSKNIQYF. The complete variable domain, with remaining parts taken from reference TRBV30 and TRBJ2-4, reads SQTIHQWPATLVQPVGSPLSLECTVEGTSNPNLYWYRQAAGRGLQLLFYSVGIGQISSEVPQNLSASRPQDRQFILSSKKLLLSDSGFYLCALAPGSKNIQYFGAGTRLSVL.

This clone has just a few counts. The chain uses TRBV19 and TRBJ2-3; D remains ambiguous. Per germline, CDR1 LNHDA and CDR2 SQIVND (reference sequence). Trimming shortened V by 3 bases and J by 5 bases, and 15 bases separated the two germline ends. This CDR3 has 15 amino acids. Here the CDR3 reads CASSMASGLEDTQYF. DNA of the CDR3: TGTGCCAGTAGTATGGCGTCAGGATTGGAAGATACGCAGTATTTT. Full variable domain (rest looked up from reference TRBV19 and TRBJ2-3): DGGITQSPKYLFRKEGQNVTLSCEQNLNHDAMYWYRQDPGQGLRLIYYSQIVNDFQKGDIAEGYSVSREKKESFPLTVTSAQKNPTAFYLCASSMASGLEDTQYFGPGTRLTVL.

The rearrangement links TRBV30 to TRBJ1-6; D gene ambiguous. Germline V gene lookup returns CDR1 GTSNPN and CDR2 SVGIG (reference sequence). This CDR3 is built from 15 residues. The V end lost 2 bases, the J end lost 0 bases, and 8 bases lay between the germline ends. CDR3 DNA sequence: TGTGCCTGGAGTCAAAGGAGCTCCTATAATTCACCCCTCCACTTT. Its protein is CAWSQRSSYNSPLHF.

This clone was counted a few times. The rearrangement links TRBV7-8 to TRBJ1-1; 9 nucleotides line up with TRBD1. Germline V gene data show CDR1 as SGHVS and CDR2 as FQNEAQ. V dropped 5 bases and J dropped 6; count of bases not matched to a gene: 10. This CDR3 has 15 residues. CDR3 sequence (DNA): TGTGCCAGCAGCGCCCCACACAGGGGGCATTCTGAAGCTTTCTTT. It specifies CASSAPHRGHSEAFF.

V gene TRBV2 combines with J gene TRBJ2-5, with 9 bases fitting TRBD2. This CDR3 comprises 17 residues. Losses at the gene ends were 8 bases for V and 9 bases for J; bases not matched to a gene: 22. The germline V gene has CDR1 SNHLY and CDR2 FYNNEI. This chain's CDR3 is CASSGAASGVVKGSQYF. CDR3 bases: TGTGCCAGCTCGGGAGCTGCTAGCGGGGTTGTTAAGGGGTCCCAGTACTTC.

This clone has only a few counts. V and J are TRBV4-1 and TRBJ1-5, with 7 bases that match TRBD1. The V segment lost 2 bases and the J segment 7 bases; nucleotides outside the gene matches: 5. The CDR3 covers 14 residues. CDR1 MGHRA and CDR2 YSYEKL come from the germline V gene. The CDR3 region has the DNA TGCGCCAGCAGCCAAAATAGGGGGCGGCAGCCCCAGCATTTT. As protein: CASSQNRGRQPQHF.

This sequence joins TRBV7-9 and TRBJ1-1; 9 nucleotides match TRBD1. V was pared by 7 bases and J by 4 bases, with 13 bases of the junction left unmatched. Per germline, CDR1 SEHNR and CDR2 FQNEAQ (reference sequence). The CDR3 totals 16 residues. This CDR3 reads CASTHFRDRESTEAFF. CDR3 DNA sequence: TGTGCCAGCACCCATTTTCGGGACAGGGAGAGCACTGAAGCTTTCTTT.

This clone was seen more than once but under ten times. The chain employs TRBV5-6 and TRBJ1-1, with 9 bases that match TRBD1. Germline CDR1 reads SGHDT; CDR2 reads YYEEEE. CDR3 length equals 16 residues. Trimming cost V 2 bases and J 1 base; bases outside gene matches: 6. CDR3 coding DNA: TGTGCCAGCAGCTTCATTACAGGGGGCAGGAACACTGAAGCTTTCTTT. It yields the protein CASSFITGGRNTEAFF.

The chain has TRBV7-9 and TRBJ2-3; the D is unclear. Germline CDR1 SEHNR, CDR2 FQNEAQ (reference sequence). Trimming took 6 bases from V and 0 from J, leaving 13 bases between them. The CDR3 consists of 15 residues. The DNA of the CDR3 is TGTGCCAGCAGTCCTCCGGGTCCTAGCACAGATACGCAGTATTTT. Translation: CASSPPGPSTDTQYF.

Comments on this clone: At one of its ends the junction is not consistent with the germline gene, which may arise from a read error. The CDR3 sequence: CASSLGGGMGTDAQYF. For the CDR3, the DNA is TGTGCCAGCAGTCTTGGCGGCGGGATGGGCACAGATGCGCAGTATTTT. The chain is built from TRBV27 and TRBJ2-3, with D possibly being TRBD2 (6 bases). The germline V gene has CDR1 MNHEY and CDR2 SMNVEV (reference sequence). The CDR3 contains 16 residues.

V and J are TRBV5-1 and TRBJ1-4; the match to TRBD1 covers 7 bases. Losses at the gene ends were 4 bases for V and 4 bases for J; bases not matched to a gene: 4. CDR3 length: 14 residues. Germline lookup yields CDR1 SGHRS and CDR2 YFSETQ. CDR3 sequence (DNA): TGCGCCAGCAGCCTACAGGGGATTAATGAAAAACTGTTTTTT. Encoded protein: CASSLQGINEKLFF.

This chain connects TRBV5-6 to TRBJ2-7; D is ambiguous. V shed 1 base and J shed 2 bases, with 10 bases lying between them. The CDR3 has 14 residues. Germline V gives CDR1 SGHDT, CDR2 YYEEEE. The CDR3: CASSLSNLAYEQYF. CDR3 nucleotides: TGTGCCAGCAGCTTGTCGAACCTAGCCTACGAGCAGTACTTC. Drawing the rest from reference TRBV5-6 and TRBJ2-7, the complete variable domain is DAGVTQSPTHLIKTRGQQVTLRCSPKSGHDTVSWYQQALGQGPQFIFQYYEEEERQRGNFPDRFSGHQFPNYSSELNVNALLLGDSALYLCASSLSNLAYEQYFGPGTRLTVT.

V usage is TRBV2 and J usage is TRBJ1-4; D gene uncertain. This CDR3 has 13 residues. Germline CDR1 and CDR2: SNHLY and FYNNEI. Trimming stripped 4 bases from V and 4 bases from J, with 7 bases between. The CDR3 protein is CASSVLRNEKLFF. CDR3 DNA: TGTGCCAGCAGTGTTCTCCGTAATGAAAAACTGTTTTTT.

The CDR3 DNA is TGTGCCAGCAGTTCTGCTTACAATGAGCAGTTCTTC. This codes for CASSSAYNEQFF. V usage is TRBV28 and J usage is TRBJ2-1; D is unclear. Germline V gene data show CDR1 as MDHEN and CDR2 as SYDVKM. The CDR3 is 12 residues long. Trimming left V 4 bases short and J 4 bases short, with 5 bases between. Supplemented by reference TRBV28 and TRBJ2-1, the full variable domain reads DVKVTQSSRYLVKRTGEKVFLECVQDMDHENMFWYRQDPGLGLRLIYFSYDVKMKEKGDIPEGYSVSREKKERFSLILESASTNQTSMYLCASSSAYNEQFFGPGTRLTVL.

The chain couples TRBV7-2 to TRBJ2-2; D is unclear. Germline CDR1 SGHTA, CDR2 FQGNSA. CDR3 length: 14 amino acids. The V end lost 0 bases, the J end lost 6 bases, and 8 bases lay between the germline ends. For the CDR3, the DNA is TGTGCCAGCAGCTTAGCGCTCATCGCCGGGGAGCTGTTTTTT. As protein: CASSLALIAGELFF.

The chain uses TRBV5-6 and TRBJ2-1; 11 bases align to TRBD2. Losses at the gene ends were 4 bases for V and 5 bases for J; bases not matched to a gene: 5. The CDR3 has 15 residues. Germline CDR1 SGHDT, CDR2 YYEEEE. The CDR3: CASSPVSGGDNEQFF. In DNA form, the CDR3 reads TGTGCCAGCAGCCCTGTTAGCGGGGGGGACAATGAGCAGTTCTTC.

The rearrangement uses TRBV6-6 and TRBJ1-5, with D unclear. The CDR3 contains 12 residues. Trimming removed 8 bases at V and 6 bases at J, with 11 bases between. CDR1 is MNHNY, CDR2 SVGAGI, per germline (reference sequence). Here the CDR3 reads CASEGGSQPQHF. As DNA, the CDR3 is TGTGCCAGCGAGGGAGGAAGTCAGCCCCAGCATTTT.

This clone appeared a single time. The chain employs TRBV19 and TRBJ1-4; unclear D gene. The germline CDR1 and CDR2 sequences are LNHDA and SQIVND (reference sequence). The CDR3 totals 13 residues. The V gene lost 9 bases and the J gene lost 4 bases, with 12 bases spanning the gap. CDR3 coding DNA: TGTGCCAGCCACAGCTTCATTAATGAAAAACTGTTTTTT. This translates into CASHSFINEKLFF. Supplemented by reference TRBV19 and TRBJ1-4, the full variable domain reads DGGITQSPKYLFRKEGQNVTLSCEQNLNHDAMYWYRQDPGQGLRLIYYSQIVNDFQKGDIAEGYSVSREKKESFPLTVTSAQKNPTAFYLCASHSFINEKLFFGSGTQLSVL.

This chain connects TRBV7-9 to TRBJ1-2; D gene uncertain. Germline loops: CDR1 SEHNR, CDR2 FQNEAQ (reference sequence). This CDR3 region has 15 residues. The ends were cut back, 1 base at V and 8 bases at J, with 17 bases in the middle. The CDR3 DNA reads TGTGCCAGCAGCTTAGGTCTACGCCCCGGAGGAGGCTACACCTTC. This codes for CASSLGLRPGGGYTF.

This clone was detected once. V usage is TRBV19 and J usage is TRBJ1-5; D may be TRBD1 (6 bases). CDR1 is LNHDA and CDR2 is SQIVND in the germline V gene (reference sequence). The V and J ends lost 9 bases and 0 bases respectively, with 12 bases between them. The CDR3 has 14 amino acids. The CDR3 DNA follows: TGTGCCAGCACGGACAGTAGTAGCAATCAGCCCCAGCATTTT. Translating gives CASTDSSSNQPQHF. The whole variable domain, remainder taken from reference TRBV19 and TRBJ1-5, is DGGITQSPKYLFRKEGQNVTLSCEQNLNHDAMYWYRQDPGQGLRLIYYSQIVNDFQKGDIAEGYSVSREKKESFPLTVTSAQKNPTAFYLCASTDSSSNQPQHFGDGTRLSIL.

The chain links TRBV9 to TRBJ2-2; weak D call: TRBD2 (6 bases). CDR1 SGDLS and CDR2 YYNGEE come from the germline V gene. The V gene lost 3 bases and the J gene lost 3 bases, with 9 bases spanning the gap. CDR3 length equals 14 residues. The CDR3 DNA reads TGTGCCAGCAGCGGGAGGGCCGACACCGGGGAGCTGTTTTTT. It yields the protein CASSGRADTGELFF.

The chain has TRBV6-4 and TRBJ1-1; D remains unclear. V was trimmed by 0 bases and J by 12 bases, leaving 8 bases between them. This CDR3 is 11 amino acids long. Germline CDR1 and CDR2: MRHNA and SNTAGT. CDR3 loop: CASSDSRITFF. The DNA for the CDR3 is TGTGCCAGCAGTGACTCGAGAATAACTTTCTTT.

The rearrangement links TRBV6-6 to TRBJ1-1; D is undetermined. V lost 8 bases and J 2 bases, leaving 9 bases between the germline ends. The CDR3 is made up of 12 amino acids. CDR1 MNHNY and CDR2 SVGAGI come from the germline V gene (reference sequence). The CDR3 bases are TGTGCCAGCCAGACGACCAACACTGAAGCTTTCTTT. Translating it yields CASQTTNTEAFF.

J is TRBJ1-5 and V is TRBV28; D gene unclear. The germline V and J ends were trimmed by 4 bases and 5 bases, with 3 bases remaining between them. This CDR3 is 11 amino acids long. Germline values: CDR1 MDHEN, CDR2 SYDVKM. The CDR3 DNA follows: TGTGCCAGCAGTTCGTATCAGCCCCAGCATTTT. It translates to CASSSYQPQHF.

J is TRBJ1-1 and V is TRBV6-1; TRBD1 might be the D (5 bases). Germline lookup yields CDR1 MNHNS and CDR2 SASEGT. The ends were cut back, 5 bases at V and 11 bases at J, with 18 bases in the middle. CDR3 length: 13 residues. The CDR3 spells CASSSRDLVPAFF. Here the CDR3 DNA reads TGTGCCAGCAGTTCCCGGGACTTAGTACCCGCTTTCTTT.

The chain couples TRBV6-1 to TRBJ2-3, with a possible D match to TRBD1 (6 bases). Germline values: CDR1 MNHNS, CDR2 SASEGT. This CDR3 has 15 residues. The germline V and J ends were trimmed by 7 bases and 0 bases, with 14 bases remaining between them. CDR3 in DNA: TGTGCCAGCAAGGGATTTGACAGGAGCACAGATACGCAGTATTTT. It translates to CASKGFDRSTDTQYF.

CDR3 sequence reads: CASSFTVTGDIQYF. The CDR3 DNA reads TGTGCCAGCAGCTTTACGGTGACGGGGGACATTCAGTACTTC. This chain uses TRBV7-2 with TRBJ2-4; possible D gene TRBD2, 6 bases. Germline lookup yields CDR1 SGHTA and CDR2 FQGNSA. With 3 bases removed from V and 8 bases from J, the gap between germline ends came to 14 bases. The CDR3 covers 14 residues.

This clone has a handful of counts. The V gene is TRBV28, the J gene TRBJ1-5; D remains ambiguous. V was pared by 2 bases and J by 3 bases, with 5 bases between. The CDR3 is 13 amino acids. CDR1 is MDHEN and CDR2 is SYDVKM in the germline V gene. The CDR3 sequence: CASSLITNQPQHF. The CDR3 DNA follows: TGTGCCAGCAGTTTAATAACCAATCAGCCCCAGCATTTT.

The CDR3 spells CASSSASEGDTQYF. The CDR3 bases are TGTGCCAGCAGCTCCGCTAGCGAGGGGGATACGCAGTATTTT. The chain employs TRBV11-3 and TRBJ2-3, with a weak D call TRBD2 (6 bases). Deletions cut 4 bases from V and 6 bases from J, with 14 bases between. The germline V gene encodes CDR1 SGHNT and CDR2 YENEEA. CDR3 size: 14 residues.